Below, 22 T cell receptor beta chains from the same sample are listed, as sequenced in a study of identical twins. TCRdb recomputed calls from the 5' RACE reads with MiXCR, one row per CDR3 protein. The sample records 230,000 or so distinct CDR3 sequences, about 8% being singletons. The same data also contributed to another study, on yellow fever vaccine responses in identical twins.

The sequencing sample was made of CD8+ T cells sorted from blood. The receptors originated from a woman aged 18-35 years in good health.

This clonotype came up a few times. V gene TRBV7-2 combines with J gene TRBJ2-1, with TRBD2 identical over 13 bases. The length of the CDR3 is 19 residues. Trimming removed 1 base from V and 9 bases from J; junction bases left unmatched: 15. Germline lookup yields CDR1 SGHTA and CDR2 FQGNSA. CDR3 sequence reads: CASSLGPPTGLAGEREQFF. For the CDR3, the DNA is TGTGCCAGCAGCTTAGGGCCCCCCACAGGACTAGCGGGAGAACGTGAGCAGTTCTTC. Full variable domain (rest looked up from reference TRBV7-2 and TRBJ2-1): GAGVSQSPSNKVTEKGKDVELRCDPISGHTALYWYRQSLGQGLEFLIYFQGNSAPDKSGLPSDRFSAERTGGSVSTLTIQRTQQEDSAVYLCASSLGPPTGLAGEREQFFGPGTRLTVL.

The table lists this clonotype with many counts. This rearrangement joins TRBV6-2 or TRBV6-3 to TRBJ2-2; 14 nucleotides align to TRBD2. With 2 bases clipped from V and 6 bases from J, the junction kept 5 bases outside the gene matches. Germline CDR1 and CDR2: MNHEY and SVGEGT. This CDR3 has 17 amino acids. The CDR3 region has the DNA TGTGCCAGCAGTTACCCGGGACTAGCGGGAGTATCCGGGGAGCTGTTTTTT. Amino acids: CASSYPGLAGVSGELFF.

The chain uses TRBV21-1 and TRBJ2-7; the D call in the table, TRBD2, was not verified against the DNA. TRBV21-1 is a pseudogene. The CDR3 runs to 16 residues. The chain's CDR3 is CASSKVVTSGTYEQYF. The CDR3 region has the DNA TGTGCCAGCAGCAAAGTAGTGACTAGCGGAACCTACGAGCAGTACTTC.

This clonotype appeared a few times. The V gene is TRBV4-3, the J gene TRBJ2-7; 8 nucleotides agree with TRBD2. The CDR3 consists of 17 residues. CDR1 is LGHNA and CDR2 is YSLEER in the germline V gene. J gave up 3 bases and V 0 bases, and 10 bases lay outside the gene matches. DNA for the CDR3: TGCGCCAGCAGCCAAGATAGGAGCGGGAGTGGGGTCTACGAGCAGTACTTC. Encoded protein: CASSQDRSGSGVYEQYF.

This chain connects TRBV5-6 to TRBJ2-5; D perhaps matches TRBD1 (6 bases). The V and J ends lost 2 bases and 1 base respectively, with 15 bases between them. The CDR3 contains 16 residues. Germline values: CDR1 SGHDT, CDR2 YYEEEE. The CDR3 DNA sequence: TGTGCCAGCAGCTTCGACAGGCAGTCAGCCCAAGAGACCCAGTACTTC. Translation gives CASSFDRQSAQETQYF.

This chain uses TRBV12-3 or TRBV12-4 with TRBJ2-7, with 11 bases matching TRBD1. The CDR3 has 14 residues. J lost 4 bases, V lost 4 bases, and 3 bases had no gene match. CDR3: CASSWTGGKYEQYF. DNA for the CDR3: TGTGCCAGCAGTTGGACAGGGGGCAAGTACGAGCAGTACTTC.

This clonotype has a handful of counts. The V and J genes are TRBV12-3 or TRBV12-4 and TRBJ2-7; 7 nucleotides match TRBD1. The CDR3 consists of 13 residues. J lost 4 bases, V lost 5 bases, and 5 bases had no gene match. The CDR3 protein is CASSTGAVYEQYF. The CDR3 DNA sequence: TGTGCCAGCAGTACAGGGGCTGTGTACGAGCAGTACTTC.

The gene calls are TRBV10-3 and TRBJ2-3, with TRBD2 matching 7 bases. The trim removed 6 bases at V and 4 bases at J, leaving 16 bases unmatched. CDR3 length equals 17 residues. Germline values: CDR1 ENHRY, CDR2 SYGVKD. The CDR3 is CAISQSGEGPAADTQYF. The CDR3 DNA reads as TGTGCCATCAGCCAATCGGGGGAGGGACCGGCGGCAGATACGCAGTATTTT.

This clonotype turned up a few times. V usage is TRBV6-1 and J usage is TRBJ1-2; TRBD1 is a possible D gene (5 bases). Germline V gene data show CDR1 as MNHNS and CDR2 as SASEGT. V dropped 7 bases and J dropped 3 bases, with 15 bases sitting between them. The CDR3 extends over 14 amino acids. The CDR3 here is CASTQEGRDYGYTF. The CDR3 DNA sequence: TGTGCCAGCACACAGGAGGGGCGCGACTATGGCTACACCTTC.

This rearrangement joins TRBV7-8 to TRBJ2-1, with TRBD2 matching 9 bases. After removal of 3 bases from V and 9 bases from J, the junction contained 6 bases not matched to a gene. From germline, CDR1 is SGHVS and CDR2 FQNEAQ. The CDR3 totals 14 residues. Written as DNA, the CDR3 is TGTGCCAGCAGCTTTGGGACTAGCTCTCCTGAGCAGTTCTTC. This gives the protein CASSFGTSSPEQFF.

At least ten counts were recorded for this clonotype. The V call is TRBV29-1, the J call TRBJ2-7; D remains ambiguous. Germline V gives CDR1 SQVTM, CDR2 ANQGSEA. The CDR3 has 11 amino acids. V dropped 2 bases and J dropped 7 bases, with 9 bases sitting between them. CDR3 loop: CSVELLGEQYF. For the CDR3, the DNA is TGCAGCGTTGAATTGCTAGGGGAGCAGTACTTC.

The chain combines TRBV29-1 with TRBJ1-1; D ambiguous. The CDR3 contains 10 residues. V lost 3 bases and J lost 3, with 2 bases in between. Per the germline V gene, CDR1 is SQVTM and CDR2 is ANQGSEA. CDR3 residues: CSVDDTEAFF. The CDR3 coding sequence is TGCAGCGTTGACGACACTGAAGCTTTCTTT.

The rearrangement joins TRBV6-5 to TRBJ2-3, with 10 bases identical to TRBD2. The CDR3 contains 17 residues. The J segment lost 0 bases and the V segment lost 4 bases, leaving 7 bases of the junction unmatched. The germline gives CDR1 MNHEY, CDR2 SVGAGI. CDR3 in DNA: TGTGCCAGCAGTTTGGGACTAGCGTACCGTAGCACAGATACGCAGTATTTT. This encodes CASSLGLAYRSTDTQYF.

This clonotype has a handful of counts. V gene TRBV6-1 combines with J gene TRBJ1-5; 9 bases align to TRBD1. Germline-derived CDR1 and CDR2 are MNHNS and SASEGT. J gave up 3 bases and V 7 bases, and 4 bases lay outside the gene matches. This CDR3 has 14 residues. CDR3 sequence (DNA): TGTGCCAGCAAAGGGACAGGGAACAATCAGCCCCAGCATTTT. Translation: CASKGTGNNQPQHF.

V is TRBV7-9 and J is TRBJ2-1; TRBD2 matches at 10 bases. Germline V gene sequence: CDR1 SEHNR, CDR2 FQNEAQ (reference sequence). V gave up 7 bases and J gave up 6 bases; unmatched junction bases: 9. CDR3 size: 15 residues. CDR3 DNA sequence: TGTGCCAGCAAAGTACTAGCGGGACCCCCCAATGAGCAGTTCTTC. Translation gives CASKVLAGPPNEQFF.

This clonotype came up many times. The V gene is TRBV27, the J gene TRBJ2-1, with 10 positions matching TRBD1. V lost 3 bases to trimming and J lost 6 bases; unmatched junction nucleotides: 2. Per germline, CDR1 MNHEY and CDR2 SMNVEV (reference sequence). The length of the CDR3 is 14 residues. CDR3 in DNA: TGTGCCAGCAGTTTGGGACAGGGGTCCAATGAGCAGTTCTTC. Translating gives CASSLGQGSNEQFF.

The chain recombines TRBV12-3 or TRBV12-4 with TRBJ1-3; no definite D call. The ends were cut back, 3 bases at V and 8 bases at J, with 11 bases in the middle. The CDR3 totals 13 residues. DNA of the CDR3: TGTGCCAGCAGTTTGTACGCCGGGGACACCATATATTTT. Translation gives CASSLYAGDTIYF.

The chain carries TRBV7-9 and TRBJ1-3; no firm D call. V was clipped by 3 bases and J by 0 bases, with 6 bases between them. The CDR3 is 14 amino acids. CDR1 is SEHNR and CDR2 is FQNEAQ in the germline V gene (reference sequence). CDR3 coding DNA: TGTGCCAGCAGCTTCCTCGCCTCTGGAAACACCATATATTTT. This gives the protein CASSFLASGNTIYF.

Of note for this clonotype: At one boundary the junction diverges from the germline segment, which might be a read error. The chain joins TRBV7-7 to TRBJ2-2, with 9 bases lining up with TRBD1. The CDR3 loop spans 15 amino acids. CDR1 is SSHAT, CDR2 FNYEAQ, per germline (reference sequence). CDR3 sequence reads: CASSFGTGHTGELFF. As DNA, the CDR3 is TGTGCTAGCAGCTTCGGGACAGGGCACACCGGGGAGCTGTTTTTT. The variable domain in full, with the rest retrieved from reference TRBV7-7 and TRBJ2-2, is GAGVSQSPRYKVTKRGQDVTLRCDPISSHATLYWYQQALGQGPEFLTYFNYEAQPDKSGLPSDRFSAERPEGSISTLTIQRTEQRDSAMYRCASSFGTGHTGELFFGEGSRLTVL.

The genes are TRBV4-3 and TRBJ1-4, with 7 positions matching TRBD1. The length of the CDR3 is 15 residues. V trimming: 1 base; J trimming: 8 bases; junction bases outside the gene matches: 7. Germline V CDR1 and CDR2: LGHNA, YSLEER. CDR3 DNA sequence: TGCGCCAGCAGCCAAGTGGGCAGGGGGGCGGAAAAACTGTTTTTT. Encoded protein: CASSQVGRGAEKLFF.

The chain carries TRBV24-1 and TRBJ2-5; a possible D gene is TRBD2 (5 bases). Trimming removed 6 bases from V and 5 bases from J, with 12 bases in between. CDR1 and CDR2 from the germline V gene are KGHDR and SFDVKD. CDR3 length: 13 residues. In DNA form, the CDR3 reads TGTGCCACCAGTACCGAGGGTGCGGAGACCCAGTACTTC. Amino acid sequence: CATSTEGAETQYF.

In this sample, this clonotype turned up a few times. The CDR3 sequence: CASTGISTERVRVNEQFF. Written as DNA, the CDR3 is TGTGCCAGCACCGGTATATCTACGGAGCGGGTAAGAGTGAATGAGCAGTTCTTC. The rearrangement links TRBV11-1 to TRBJ2-1, with D possibly matching TRBD2 (6 bases). The ends were cut back, 7 bases at V and 7 bases at J, with 29 bases in the middle. Germline loops: CDR1 SGHAT, CDR2 FQDESV (reference sequence). The CDR3 is 18 amino acids.